The 16 T cell receptor beta chains reported below all come from one sample, sequenced in a study of T cells in Graves' hyperthyroidism and ophthalmopathy. RNA transcripts were the template for amplifying TCR beta CDR3 regions. TCR CDR3 underwent first-round RT-PCR with the HTBI primer set. TCRdb independently ran MiXCR on the multiplex PCR reads; one entry per CDR3 protein. The sample has about 530,000 distinct CDR3 sequences, 17% seen once; the top ten hold roughly 15%. The material sequenced was blood. The receptors here all came from a woman aged 18-29 years with Graves' ophthalmopathy.

This clonotype was recorded many times. CDR3 sequence reads: CASSLRAVSYGYTF. The CDR3 DNA is TGTGCCAGCAGTCTTCGAGCGGTCAGCTATGGCTACACCTTC. The chain is built from TRBV28 and TRBJ1-2; D uncertain. The CDR3 totals 14 residues. V dropped 5 bases and J dropped 4 bases, with 14 bases sitting between them. Per germline, CDR1 MDHEN and CDR2 SYDVKM.

This clonotype was recorded at least ten times. J is TRBJ1-1 and V is TRBV20-1; D possibly corresponds to TRBD1 (6 bases). CDR3 size: 16 residues. V was cut by 5 bases and J by 0 bases, with 19 bases left in between. Germline V gene data show CDR1 as DFQATT and CDR2 as SNEGSKA (reference sequence). This chain's CDR3 is CSAGGVSQGMNTEAFF. DNA for the CDR3: TGCAGTGCTGGGGGCGTTTCCCAGGGCATGAACACTGAAGCTTTCTTT.

J is TRBJ1-5 and V is TRBV28; 9 bases are a match to TRBD1. This CDR3 is built from 14 residues. V lost 4 bases to trimming and J lost 6 bases; unmatched junction nucleotides: 4. The V gene's germline CDR1 is MDHEN and CDR2 SYDVKM. This chain's CDR3 is CASSYHRGRQPQHF. The CDR3 coding sequence is TGTGCCAGCAGTTACCACAGGGGGCGTCAGCCCCAGCATTTT.

The chain recombines TRBV7-3 with TRBJ1-4; D gene uncertain. Germline V gene sequence: CDR1 SGHTA, CDR2 FQGTGA. The V end was cut by 1 base, the J end by 5 bases, with 8 bases between. The CDR3 spans 14 residues. The CDR3 sequence is CASSLIEDNEKLFF. CDR3 nucleotide sequence: TGTGCCAGCAGCTTAATAGAAGACAATGAAAAACTGTTTTTT.

This clonotype showed up many times. The V gene is TRBV30, the J gene TRBJ1-1, with D uncertain. The germline gives CDR1 GTSNPN, CDR2 SVGIG (reference sequence). This CDR3 region has 16 residues. Trimming removed 3 bases at V and 0 bases at J, with 17 bases between. The CDR3 DNA sequence: TGTGCCTGGAGGGACCATTTCACAGACCTGAACACTGAAGCTTTCTTT. Its protein product is CAWRDHFTDLNTEAFF.

The table lists this clonotype with many counts. CDR3 sequence (DNA): TGCAGTGCTATAGGGACAGGTTATGGCTACACCTTC. Translating it yields CSAIGTGYGYTF. This chain uses TRBV20-1 with TRBJ1-2; 8 positions match TRBD1. The CDR3 loop spans 12 amino acids. Germline V CDR1 and CDR2: DFQATT, SNEGSKA (reference sequence). V lost 4 bases to trimming and J lost 5 bases; unmatched junction nucleotides: 3.

This clonotype was seen more than once but under ten times. A single base separates this from a much larger clone, so it may be a read error. CDR3 sequence: CASSLRLTYEQYF. The DNA of the CDR3 is TGTGCCAGCAGTTTACGTCTCACCTACGAGCAGTACTTC. The chain links TRBV27 to TRBJ2-7, with D unclear. The CDR3 covers 13 residues. The germline V gene has CDR1 MNHEY and CDR2 SMNVEV (reference sequence). Trimming left V 2 bases short and J 2 bases short, with 7 bases between.

This clonotype was seen a few times. The CDR3 protein is CASSLLENSNQPQHF. For the CDR3, the DNA is TGTGCCAGCAGTTTATTAGAGAATAGCAATCAGCCCCAGCATTTT. The chain carries TRBV28 and TRBJ1-5; D remains unclear. The length of the CDR3 is 15 residues. Germline loops: CDR1 MDHEN, CDR2 SYDVKM. Trimming left V 1 base short and J 0 bases short, with 7 bases between.

This clonotype was seen many times. The chain uses TRBV7-2 and TRBJ2-5; TRBD2 aligns across 13 bases. The CDR3 totals 16 residues. The junction had 5 bases not matched to a gene; V was cut back by 5 bases and J by 2 bases. Germline V CDR1 and CDR2: SGHTA, FQGNSA. The CDR3, as DNA: TGTGCCAGCAGCCGTCCGACTAGCGGGGGGCAAGAGACCCAGTACTTC. Amino acid sequence: CASSRPTSGGQETQYF.

This rearrangement joins TRBV6-5 to TRBJ2-1; no definite D call. Germline V CDR1 and CDR2: MNHEY, SVGAGI. V was shortened by 6 bases and J by 6 bases, with 12 bases between the two germline ends. The CDR3 spans 13 residues. CDR3 in amino acids: CASRYDEGNEQFF. CDR3 sequence (DNA): TGTGCCAGCAGGTACGACGAAGGCAATGAGCAGTTCTTC.

As for this clonotype: A read error is possible here, since a much larger clone lies one base away. The V call is TRBV30, the J call TRBJ1-6; no firm D call. From germline, CDR1 is GTSNPN and CDR2 SVGIG (reference sequence). The CDR3 is 15 residues long. The CDR3 loop reads CAWRPTRSYDSPLHF. Here the CDR3 DNA reads TGTGCCTGGAGGCCAACACGGTCCTATGATTCACCCCTCCACTTT.

This clonotype has a count of ten or more. This chain joins TRBV30 and TRBJ1-3; perhaps TRBD1 as D (5 bases). The germline gives CDR1 GTSNPN, CDR2 SVGIG (reference sequence). This CDR3 contains 12 residues. The V end lost 2 bases, the J end lost 4 bases, and 6 bases lay between the germline ends. The CDR3 sequence: CAWSRTGNTIYF. As DNA, the CDR3 is TGTGCCTGGAGTCGGACAGGAAACACCATATATTTT.

The rearrangement links TRBV13 to TRBJ1-4; TRBD1 matches at 9 bases. CDR3 length: 15 amino acids. Germline assignment: CDR1 PRHDT and CDR2 FYEKMQ (reference sequence). The junction had 9 bases not matched to a gene; V was cut back by 5 bases and J by 8 bases. The CDR3 here is CASSVTGGAGEKLFF. The CDR3 DNA sequence: TGTGCCAGCAGCGTAACAGGGGGCGCGGGCGAAAAACTGTTTTTT.

This clonotype was detected many times. The CDR3: CASSRGLAGAWEQYF. In DNA, the CDR3 is TGTGCCAGCAGCAGGGGACTAGCGGGAGCGTGGGAGCAGTACTTC. The rearrangement uses TRBV13 and TRBJ2-7; 14 nucleotides match TRBD2. The CDR3 loop spans 15 amino acids. With V trimmed by 5 bases and J by 7 bases, 7 bases remained unmatched. CDR1 and CDR2 from the germline V gene are PRHDT and FYEKMQ (reference sequence).

The table lists this clonotype with many counts. The rearrangement uses TRBV7-9 and TRBJ2-7; D gene uncertain. The length of the CDR3 is 14 residues. CDR1 SEHNR and CDR2 FQNEAQ come from the germline V gene (reference sequence). V lost 3 bases and J lost 3, with 12 bases in between. The CDR3 sequence is CASSFPPMVYEQYF. In DNA form, the CDR3 reads TGTGCCAGCAGCTTCCCCCCTATGGTCTACGAGCAGTACTTC.

The table lists this clonotype with many counts. This rearrangement joins TRBV20-1 to TRBJ1-1; possible D gene TRBD1, 6 bases. The CDR3 consists of 15 residues. Trimming removed 0 bases from V and 11 bases from J, with 22 bases in between. Looked up from germline, CDR1 is DFQATT and CDR2 is SNEGSKA (reference sequence). The CDR3 here is CSARDSGTNSGGAFF. For the CDR3, the DNA is TGCAGTGCTAGAGATTCCGGGACAAATAGTGGGGGGGCTTTCTTT.